These T cell receptor beta chains were read from a single sample in a study of OX40 agonist ivuxolimab in advanced cancers. The assay was immunoSEQ multiplex PCR, and TCRdb's table has in-frame clones only and misses some. The sample holds about 73,000 clones; 65% to 90% are singletons and the top ten take 0.55% to 0.7%. Source: CD4+ or CD8+ T cells sorted from blood, taken in a trial of the OX40 agonist ivuxolimab. These receptors originate from an adult with an advanced solid tumor such as melanoma, head and neck, liver or kidney cancer. CDR3s include the opening cysteine and the closing phenylalanine or tryptophan. A D gene is named only where the DNA matches it firmly. Not all rows give a size; the values are once, few, many and, for expanded clones, a class.

size: -; D: -; J: TRBJ1-5; V: TRBV7-2; CDR3: CASSDRGGNQPQHF; DNA: TGTGCCAGCAGCGATAGAGGGGGTAATCAGCCCCAGCATTTT
size: -; D: -; J: TRBJ1-6; V: TRBV6-5; CDR3: CASSYSAGMNSPLHF; DNA: TGTGCCAGCAGTTACTCTGCAGGGATGAATTCACCCCTCCACTTT
size: -; D: TRBD1; J: TRBJ1-2; V: TRBV7-2; CDR3: CASSPDRGMVYTF; DNA: TGTGCCAGCAGCCCGGACAGGGGGATGGTATACACCTTC
size: -; D: -; J: TRBJ1-2; V: TRBV11-2; CDR3: CASSLDIAGAYGYTF; DNA: TGTGCCAGCAGCTTAGATATAGCGGGGGCCTATGGCTACACCTTC
size: -; D: -; J: TRBJ2-4; V: TRBV7-2; CDR3: CASSLGSENIQYF; DNA: TGTGCCAGCAGCTTAGGAAGTGAAAACATTCAGTACTTC
size: -; D: -; J: TRBJ2-7; V: TRBV12-5; CDR3: CASGLVSGSEQYF; DNA: TGTGCTAGTGGTTTGGTGTCGGGTAGCGAGCAGTACTTC
size: once; D: -; J: TRBJ1-6; V: TRBV6-1; CDR3: CASRYRVSYNSPLHF; DNA: TGTGCCAGCAGATACAGGGTCTCCTATAATTCACCCCTCCACTTT
size: -; D: -; J: TRBJ1-2; V: TRBV7-9; CDR3: CASSQDTKYAGYTF; DNA: TGTGCCAGCAGCCAAGACACAAAGTATGCGGGCTACACCTTC
size: -; D: -; J: TRBJ1-5; V: TRBV19; CDR3: CASSIFAADNQPQHF; DNA: TGTGCCAGTAGTATTTTCGCGGCCGATAATCAGCCCCAGCATTTT
size: -; D: -; J: TRBJ2-3; V: TRBV5-6; CDR3: CASSQGGGSDTQYF; DNA: TGTGCCAGCAGTCAGGGTGGGGGGTCAGATACGCAGTATTTT
size: -; D: TRBD2; J: TRBJ2-1; V: TRBV7-2; CDR3: CASSSVALAGGRNEQFF; DNA: TGTGCCAGCAGCTCCGTGGCCCTAGCGGGGGGACGCAATGAGCAGTTCTTC
size: -; D: -; J: TRBJ2-1; V: TRBV27; CDR3: CASSPASSDEQFF; DNA: TGTGCCAGCAGTCCCGCCTCCTCGGATGAGCAGTTCTTC
size: -; D: -; J: TRBJ1-5; V: TRBV19; CDR3: CASQRGFQPQHF; DNA: TGTGCCAGTCAAAGGGGGTTTCAGCCCCAGCATTTT
size: -; D: -; J: TRBJ2-7; V: TRBV6-5; CDR3: CASSYSRHSNLGEQYF; DNA: TGTGCCAGCAGTTACTCGAGACACAGCAATTTAGGAGAGCAGTACTTC
size: -; D: -; J: TRBJ2-7; V: TRBV27; CDR3: CASSLRESSYEQYF; DNA: TGTGCCAGCAGTTTAAGGGAAAGCTCCTACGAGCAGTACTTC
size: -; D: -; J: TRBJ2-3; V: TRBV11-1; CDR3: CASSFWSGSTDTQYF; DNA: TGTGCCAGCAGCTTTTGGAGCGGTAGCACAGATACGCAGTATTTT
size: few; D: TRBD2; J: TRBJ2-1; V: TRBV10-3; CDR3: CAIRGLAGPYNEQFF; DNA: TGTGCCATCAGGGGACTAGCGGGGCCCTACAATGAGCAGTTCTTC
size: -; D: -; J: TRBJ2-7; V: TRBV5-5; CDR3: CASSLQSGLHYEQYF; DNA: TGTGCCAGCAGCCTCCAGAGCGGGTTGCACTACGAGCAGTACTTC
size: -; D: -; J: TRBJ2-3; V: TRBV7-9; CDR3: CASSALALDQPTDTQYF; DNA: TGTGCCAGCAGCGCCCTGGCTTTGGATCAACCAACAGATACGCAGTATTTT
size: -; D: -; J: TRBJ1-1; V: TRBV2; CDR3: CASSEIWGADTEAFF; DNA: TGTGCCAGCAGTGAAATCTGGGGGGCGGATACTGAAGCTTTCTTT
size: few; D: TRBD1; J: TRBJ2-7; V: TRBV19; CDR3: CASSLRRDRAQEQYF; DNA: TGTGCCAGTAGTCTCCGGAGAGACAGGGCGCAGGAGCAGTACTTC
size: -; D: -; J: TRBJ1-2; V: TRBV7-9; CDR3: CASSLEVTGTNYGYTF; DNA: TGTGCCAGCAGCTTAGAGGTCACAGGTACTAACTATGGCTACACCTTC
size: -; D: TRBD1; J: TRBJ1-2; V: TRBV29-1; CDR3: CSVWTGGVYGYTF; DNA: TGCAGCGTGTGGACAGGGGGCGTCTATGGCTACACCTTC
size: -; D: -; J: TRBJ2-5; V: TRBV29-1; CDR3: CSGVFSGETQYF; DNA: TGCAGCGGGGTCTTCTCCGGGGAGACCCAGTACTTC
size: -; D: TRBD1; J: TRBJ1-2; V: TRBV2; CDR3: CASSAGQGDYGYTF; DNA: TGTGCCAGCAGTGCGGGACAGGGAGACTATGGCTACACCTTC
size: -; D: TRBD2; J: TRBJ2-1; V: TRBV2; CDR3: CASRATGSGGNNEQFF; DNA: TGTGCCAGCAGGGCGACGGGAAGCGGGGGAAACAATGAGCAGTTCTTC
size: -; D: -; J: TRBJ1-2; V: TRBV5-6; CDR3: CASSPILSVSNYGYTF; DNA: TGTGCCAGCAGCCCGATCCTGTCGGTTTCAAACTATGGCTACACCTTC
size: once; D: -; J: TRBJ1-4; V: TRBV19; CDR3: CASSRGGNEKLFF; DNA: TGTGCCAGTAGTAGAGGGGGAAATGAAAAACTGTTTTTT
size: -; D: -; J: TRBJ2-3; V: TRBV7-3; CDR3: CASNGGGAENTQYF; DNA: TGTGCCAGCAACGGTGGGGGGGCCGAGAATACGCAGTATTTT
size: -; D: -; J: TRBJ2-3; V: TRBV7-8; CDR3: CASSFTTTTDTQYF; DNA: TGTGCCAGCAGCTTCACGACCACGACAGATACGCAGTATTTT
size: -; D: -; J: TRBJ2-5; V: TRBV5-1; CDR3: CASSLGSQETQYF; DNA: TGCGCCAGCAGCTTGGGGTCCCAAGAGACCCAGTACTTC
size: few; D: -; J: TRBJ1-4; V: TRBV4-3; CDR3: CASSQGSTSRNEKLFF; DNA: TGCGCCAGCAGCCAAGGATCCACAAGCCGGAATGAAAAACTGTTTTTT
size: -; D: TRBD1; J: TRBJ1-6; V: TRBV7-2; CDR3: CASSSPQGFLSNSPLHF; DNA: TGTGCCAGCAGCTCACCACAGGGGTTCTTGTCTAATTCACCCCTCCACTTT
size: -; D: -; J: TRBJ1-5; V: TRBV7-9; CDR3: CASSLEPFSNQPQHF; DNA: TGTGCCAGCAGCTTAGAACCGTTCAGCAATCAGCCCCAGCATTTT
size: -; D: -; J: TRBJ2-3; V: TRBV6-1; CDR3: CASSRSRDTDTQYF; DNA: TGTGCCAGCAGCCGGTCCCGGGACACAGATACGCAGTATTTT
size: -; D: TRBD2; J: TRBJ2-1; V: TRBV10-3; CDR3: CAISEGLAPYNEQFF; DNA: TGTGCCATCAGTGAAGGACTAGCCCCTTACAATGAGCAGTTCTTC
size: -; D: -; J: TRBJ1-1; V: TRBV12-2; CDR3: CASRLGIGGALESNTEAFF; DNA: TGTGCAAGTCGCTTAGGAATTGGAGGCGCGTTGGAGTCCAACACTGAAGCTTTCTTT
size: -; D: -; J: TRBJ2-3; V: TRBV11-2; CDR3: CASSDPRGNADTQYF; DNA: TGTGCCAGCAGCGACCCCAGGGGAAACGCAGATACGCAGTATTTT
size: -; D: TRBD1; J: TRBJ2-5; V: TRBV5-6; CDR3: CASSQGQGATETQYF; DNA: TGTGCCAGCAGCCAGGGACAGGGGGCAACGGAGACCCAGTACTTC
size: once; D: -; J: TRBJ2-6; V: TRBV6-1; CDR3: CASDSTSGANVLTF; DNA: TGTGCCAGCGACAGTACTTCTGGGGCCAACGTCCTGACTTTC